This TCR beta chain was sequenced in a study of breast tumors, draining lymph nodes, adjacent tissues. Study findings and constraints: Tumor repertoires ranked between lymph nodes and nontumor tissue in diversity, with V and J gene preferences.

Comment on this clonotype: Its antigen is unidentified. The junction differs from germline at one of its ends, possibly a read error.

The CDR3 totals 12 residues. The germline V gene encodes CDR1 SGHAT and CDR2 FQDESV (reference sequence). TCRdb independently ran MiXCR on the multiplex PCR reads; one entry per CDR3 protein. The sample includes tens of thousands of distinct CDR3 sequences, around three fifths seen only once; the top ten take approximately 18%. The TCR comes from a female donor with breast cancer. Some clones in this sample may be carry-over from other donors' samples. The J gene is TRBJ2-1, the V gene TRBV11-1; D remains unclear. The specimen was breast tumor tissue. CDR3 coding DNA: TGCGCCAGCCGCTTAGTAGTGTATGAGCAGTTCTTC. It yields the protein CASRLVVYEQFF.